The 28 T cell receptor beta chains below come from one sample, sequenced in a study of early T cells in non-severe SARS-CoV-2 infection. TCRdb reprocessed the 5' RACE reads via MiXCR and lists one record per CDR3 protein. This table has 50,000 to 70,000 distinct CDR3 sequences, approximately 7.7% appearing once. Sequenced input: whole blood. Every receptor here comes from an adult who was a healthcare worker with PCR-confirmed SARS-CoV-2 infection or an uninfected control (not recorded which).

This clonotype has only a few counts. V and J are TRBV18 and TRBJ2-2; possibly TRBD1 or TRBD2 for D (6 bases each). Germline V gene sequence: CDR1 KGHSH, CDR2 LQKENI. V was cut by 6 bases and J by 6 bases, with 20 bases left in between. The CDR3 spans 16 residues. Written as DNA, the CDR3 is TGTGCCAGCTCGTTCGACAGGTCGGACTACTCCGGGGAGCTGTTTTTT. As protein: CASSFDRSDYSGELFF.

Ten or more counts support this clonotype. V gene TRBV5-4 combines with J gene TRBJ2-3; a possible D gene is TRBD1 (6 bases). Germline V CDR1 and CDR2: SGHNT, YYREEE (reference sequence). There are 16 residues in the CDR3. The V gene lost 5 bases and the J gene lost 0 bases, with 16 bases spanning the gap. The CDR3 DNA is TGTGCCAGCAGTTCTGCAGGGGTAGGGAGCACAGATACGCAGTATTTT. This encodes CASSSAGVGSTDTQYF.

This clonotype was seen only a few times. J is TRBJ1-2 and V is TRBV21-1; the DNA was not compared with TRBD1, the D call given in the table. TRBV21-1 is a listed pseudogene. The CDR3 runs 14 residues. Here the CDR3 DNA reads TGTGCCAGCAGCAAAGGAGGGGACAGTTATGGCTACACCTTC. Its translation is CASSKGGDSYGYTF.

As to this clonotype: No conserved phenylalanine or tryptophan ends this CDR3, so it is likely a read error. V usage is TRBV29-1 and J usage is TRBJ2-1; 7 bases match TRBD2. The CDR3 is 17 amino acids. Germline CDR1 is SQVTM and CDR2 is ANQGSEA. J was trimmed by 0 bases and V by 6 bases; bases with no gene match: 14. In DNA form, the CDR3 reads TGCAGCGTGGAGGGGAGGGGAGACCTTAGCTCCTACAATGAGCAGTTCCTC. Translated: CSVEGRGDLSSYNEQFL.

This clonotype was counted ten times or more. This sequence joins TRBV29-1 and TRBJ1-1; no firm D call. Germline CDR1 is SQVTM and CDR2 is ANQGSEA. Trimming cost V 5 bases and J 4 bases, with 11 bases left between them. The CDR3 runs to 12 residues. The CDR3 loop reads CSVLYFGTEAFF. DNA for the CDR3: TGCAGCGTTTTATATTTTGGCACTGAAGCTTTCTTT. The full variable domain, rest sourced from reference TRBV29-1 and TRBJ1-1, is SAVISQKPSRDICQRGTSLTIQCQVDSQVTMMFWYRQQPGQSLTLIATANQGSEATYESGFVIDKFPISRPNLTFSTLTVSNMSPEDSSIYLCSVLYFGTEAFFGQGTRLTVV.

This clonotype was seen only a few times. CDR3 sequence reads: CAISEVGGGEQFF. CDR3 nucleotides: TGTGCCATCAGTGAGGTAGGAGGAGGTGAGCAGTTCTTC. The V call is TRBV10-3, the J call TRBJ2-1; the D gene is possibly TRBD2 (5 bases). Trimming took off 2 bases at V and 9 bases at J, with 11 bases between the two ends. This CDR3 comprises 13 residues. In germline, CDR1 is ENHRY, CDR2 SYGVKD.

This sequence joins TRBV20-1 and TRBJ2-7; TRBD1 or TRBD2 may be the D gene (6 bases each). Trimming left V 3 bases short and J 4 bases short, with 22 bases between. Germline V gene lookup returns CDR1 DFQATT and CDR2 SNEGSKA (reference sequence). The CDR3 totals 16 residues. CDR3 bases: TGCAGTGCTAGGGCCTTGGGGGCGGGGACCCCTTACGAGCAGTACTTC. It translates to CSARALGAGTPYEQYF.

V is TRBV19 and J is TRBJ1-5; D remains unclear. Per the germline V gene, CDR1 is LNHDA and CDR2 is SQIVND (reference sequence). This CDR3 region has 13 residues. Trimming took 6 bases from V and 5 from J, leaving 11 bases between them. Here the CDR3 DNA reads TGTGCCAGTAGATCCGTTACGGATCAGCCCCAGCATTTT. Translation gives CASRSVTDQPQHF.

In its sample, this clonotype was seen many times. The chain uses TRBV20-1 and TRBJ2-3; the D is unclear. The CDR3 runs 14 residues. Trimming pared 0 bases from V and 1 base from J, leaving 8 bases between. Germline-derived CDR1 and CDR2 are DFQATT and SNEGSKA (reference sequence). The CDR3 sequence: CSARDIRGTDTQYF. Written as DNA, the CDR3 is TGCAGTGCTAGAGATATCAGAGGCACAGATACGCAGTATTTT.

This clonotype occurred many times. This chain uses TRBV18 with TRBJ2-2; 15 bases map to TRBD2. The CDR3 is 19 amino acids. With 4 bases clipped from V and 4 bases from J, the junction kept 10 bases outside the gene matches. CDR1 KGHSH and CDR2 LQKENI come from the germline V gene. CDR3 protein: CASSLTRTSGRASTGELFF. CDR3 DNA: TGTGCCAGCTCACTAACCCGGACTAGCGGGAGGGCCTCCACCGGGGAGCTGTTTTTT. The full variable domain, its missing parts supplied by reference TRBV18 and TRBJ2-2, is NAGVMQNPRHLVRRRGQEARLRCSPMKGHSHVYWYRQLPEEGLKFMVYLQKENIIDESGMPKERFSAEFPKEGPSILRIQQVVRGDSAAYFCASSLTRTSGRASTGELFFGEGSRLTVL.

This clonotype is medium-sized. The genes are TRBV11-2 and TRBJ2-1; 11 positions agree with TRBD2. CDR3 size: 13 residues. The J segment lost 9 bases and the V segment lost 7 bases, leaving 5 bases of the junction unmatched. The germline V gene encodes CDR1 SGHAT and CDR2 FQNNGV. The CDR3 spells CASTVAGGPEQFF. The CDR3 bases are TGTGCCAGCACCGTAGCGGGAGGGCCTGAGCAGTTCTTC.

This clonotype was observed a few times. V and J are TRBV19 and TRBJ2-3; D perhaps matches TRBD2 (6 bases). Germline CDR1 reads LNHDA; CDR2 reads SQIVND (reference sequence). V was shortened by 6 bases and J by 0 bases, with 13 bases between the two germline ends. This CDR3 has 15 amino acids. CDR3 sequence: CASRVGSGSTDTQYF. Written as DNA, the CDR3 is TGTGCCAGTAGGGTGGGTAGCGGAAGCACAGATACGCAGTATTTT.

The genes are TRBV5-1 and TRBJ2-7; D is possibly TRBD2 (7 bases). Trimming left V 2 bases short and J 2 bases short, with 14 bases between. The CDR3 totals 15 residues. In germline, CDR1 is SGHRS, CDR2 YFSETQ. The CDR3 DNA reads TGCGCCAGCAGCTTCGGGGGGCCATCGACCTACGAGCAGTACTTC. Its translation is CASSFGGPSTYEQYF.

This clonotype was seen ten or more times. This chain joins TRBV4-1 and TRBJ2-7; 12 bases agree with TRBD2. Losses at the gene ends were 4 bases for V and 5 bases for J; bases not matched to a gene: 6. The V gene's germline CDR1 is MGHRA and CDR2 YSYEKL. The CDR3 is 15 amino acids. The CDR3 protein is CASSPSTSGSHEQYF. DNA for the CDR3: TGCGCCAGCAGCCCCTCGACTAGCGGGAGCCACGAGCAGTACTTC.

The chain is built from TRBV24-1 and TRBJ2-3; 7 bases fit TRBD1. Looked up from germline, CDR1 is KGHDR and CDR2 is SFDVKD. The CDR3 consists of 16 residues. V lost 3 bases and J lost 1; bases outside the gene matches: 6. CDR3 in DNA: TGTGCCACCAGTGATACGACAGGGTTCGGCACAGATACGCAGTATTTT. This codes for CATSDTTGFGTDTQYF.

This clonotype was detected many times. The chain uses TRBV14 and TRBJ2-2, with D maybe TRBD2 (5 bases). V was trimmed by 0 bases and J by 14 bases, leaving 10 bases between them. CDR1 and CDR2 (germline): SGHDN, FVKESK. CDR3 length: 12 amino acids. In DNA, the CDR3 is TGTGCCAGCAGCCAAGATCGGCTAGCCCTGTTTTTT. It translates to CASSQDRLALFF.

On this clonotype itself: This could be a read error, since a much larger clone is one nucleotide away. This chain connects TRBV12-5 to TRBJ2-1; maybe TRBD2 (6 bases). V lost 0 bases, J lost 7 bases, and 16 bases lay in between. CDR3 length equals 16 residues. Germline CDR1 LGHNT, CDR2 FRNRAP. CDR3 sequence (DNA): TGTGCTAGTGGTTTGGTACCGGGGCGGAGCGGGAATGAGCAGTTCTTC. Protein sequence: CASGLVPGRSGNEQFF.

This clonotype was recorded at least ten times. This sequence joins TRBV7-3 and TRBJ2-7; the D gene is possibly TRBD2 (6 bases). The CDR3 totals 14 residues. CDR1 is SGHTA and CDR2 is FQGTGA in the germline V gene. Trimming took 1 base from V and 5 from J, leaving 12 bases between them. In nucleotides, the CDR3 is TGTGCCAGCAGCTTAAATGGGGGGTCCAACGAGCAGTACTTC. This gives the protein CASSLNGGSNEQYF.

This clonotype showed up just a few times. This sequence joins TRBV30 and TRBJ2-5; D possibly matches TRBD1 or TRBD2 (5 bases each). Germline V CDR1 and CDR2: GTSNPN, SVGIG (reference sequence). This CDR3 comprises 14 residues. Trimming shortened V by 2 bases and J by 6 bases, and 16 bases separated the two germline ends. The CDR3 reads CAWSSPGTGKTQYF. The DNA for the CDR3 is TGTGCCTGGAGTTCACCCGGGACCGGCAAGACCCAGTACTTC.

The genes are TRBV27 and TRBJ2-7; D is ambiguous. The V gene's germline CDR1 is MNHEY and CDR2 SMNVEV (reference sequence). Trimming took 3 bases from V and 6 from J, leaving 24 bases between them. This CDR3 is 17 amino acids long. The CDR3 sequence: CASSFLPGRQLMSEQYF. The CDR3 nucleotides read TGTGCCAGCAGTTTCCTCCCCGGACGGCAGCTTATGTCCGAGCAGTACTTC.

This clonotype was seen repeatedly, ten times or more. The J gene is TRBJ2-7, the V gene TRBV27; 7 bases match TRBD1. The V and J ends lost 4 bases and 0 bases, in that order; junction bases with no gene match: 6. The CDR3 runs 15 residues. Per the germline V gene, CDR1 is MNHEY and CDR2 is SMNVEV (reference sequence). CDR3 protein: CASSYGTVPSYEQYF. CDR3 nucleotides: TGTGCCAGCAGTTATGGGACAGTCCCCTCCTACGAGCAGTACTTC.

V is TRBV5-5 and J is TRBJ2-3; a possible D gene is TRBD2 (5 bases). Germline V CDR1 and CDR2: SGHKS, YYEKEE (reference sequence). Trimming took off 1 base at V and 2 bases at J, with 14 bases between the two ends. The CDR3 consists of 16 residues. This CDR3 reads CASSLTSMRATDTQYF. In DNA form, the CDR3 reads TGTGCCAGCAGCTTGACGTCGATGAGGGCCACAGATACGCAGTATTTT.

The chain recombines TRBV7-6 with TRBJ2-1; D may be TRBD2 (5 bases). Trimming took off 3 bases at V and 2 bases at J, with 8 bases between the two ends. Germline V gene sequence: CDR1 SGHVS, CDR2 FNYEAQ. The CDR3 runs to 14 residues. The CDR3 sequence is CASSFGDPYNEQFF. The DNA of the CDR3 is TGTGCCAGCAGCTTCGGGGATCCCTACAATGAGCAGTTCTTC.

The table lists this clonotype with a count of one. This chain connects TRBV7-8 to TRBJ2-3; 12 nucleotides match TRBD1. V lost 1 base to trimming and J lost 10 bases; unmatched junction nucleotides: 3. The CDR3 is 14 residues long. CDR1 is SGHVS, CDR2 FQNEAQ, per germline. CDR3 coding DNA: TGTGCCAGCAGCTTAGAGGGGACAGGGGGCGCGCAGTATTTT. Amino acid sequence: CASSLEGTGGAQYF.

This clonotype was recorded a few times. This CDR3 reads CSVGGWGGSSDEQYF. CDR3 coding DNA: TGCAGCGTCGGAGGGTGGGGCGGGAGCAGCGACGAGCAGTACTTC. The chain is built from TRBV29-1 and TRBJ2-7, with TRBD2 matching 7 bases. The CDR3 runs to 15 residues. After removal of 6 bases from V and 5 bases from J, the junction contained 16 bases not matched to a gene. CDR1 is SQVTM and CDR2 is ANQGSEA in the germline V gene.

This clonotype appeared many times. The chain carries TRBV12-3 or TRBV12-4 and TRBJ2-7; D may be TRBD1 (6 bases). The V end lost 4 bases, the J end lost 4 bases, and 8 bases lay between the germline ends. This CDR3 has 12 residues. The CDR3 nucleotides read TGTGCCAGCAGTTCACAGGGTTACGAGCAGTACTTC. Amino acid sequence: CASSSQGYEQYF.

This clonotype occurred a few times. This rearrangement joins TRBV28 to TRBJ1-2, with D possibly TRBD1 on 6 matching bases. This CDR3 has 14 amino acids. Germline CDR1 and CDR2: MDHEN and SYDVKM. The V gene lost 8 bases and the J gene lost 8 bases, with 21 bases spanning the gap. CDR3 sequence reads: CASLGGAHTSGYTF. CDR3 nucleotide sequence: TGTGCCAGCCTAGGGGGGGCGCACACCAGCGGCTACACCTTC.

The sample holds a few counts of this clonotype. The CDR3 spells CASSDRWLAGGSDQETQYF. CDR3 DNA sequence: TGTGCCAGCAGTGACCGGTGGCTAGCGGGAGGATCCGACCAAGAGACCCAGTACTTC. This chain uses TRBV2 with TRBJ2-5; TRBD2 aligns across 11 bases. Germline trimming cut 3 bases from V and 0 bases from J; bases unmatched to any gene: 12. This CDR3 is built from 19 residues. CDR1 and CDR2 (germline): SNHLY, FYNNEI.